These 9 T cell receptor beta chains share one sample of origin, sequenced in a study of Graves' ophthalmopathy and Graves' hyperthyroidism. Using RNA transcripts, the TCR beta CDR3 regions were amplified. The library came from an HTBI-primed first-round RT-PCR and a second-round multiplex PCR. TCRdb reanalysed the multiplex PCR reads using MiXCR and keeps one entry per CDR3 protein. The sample yields some 350,000 distinct CDR3 sequences, roughly 17% seen once. Sample: peripheral blood. Receptor source: an adult woman with stable Graves' hyperthyroidism.

Ten or more counts support this clonotype. This rearrangement joins TRBV6-1 to TRBJ2-2, with 8 positions matching TRBD2. The CDR3 loop spans 15 amino acids. The junction had 8 bases not matched to a gene; V was cut back by 6 bases and J by 5 bases. Germline assignment: CDR1 MNHNS and CDR2 SASEGT. The CDR3 is CASSGPGTSTGELFF. The DNA for the CDR3 is TGTGCCAGCAGCGGCCCCGGGACTAGTACCGGGGAGCTGTTTTTT.

This clonotype was detected many times. The rearrangement links TRBV11-2 to TRBJ2-7; 16 bases map to TRBD2. This CDR3 region has 16 residues. From germline, CDR1 is SGHAT and CDR2 FQNNGV. With 5 bases clipped from V and 2 bases from J, the junction kept 3 bases outside the gene matches. The CDR3 DNA is TGTGCCAGCAGCCTCGGGACTAGCGGGAGGGCCTACGAGCAGTACTTC. It codes for CASSLGTSGRAYEQYF.

This clonotype was observed once. The chain links TRBV27 to TRBJ2-7; 13 nucleotides line up with TRBD2. Germline trimming cut 4 bases from V and 6 bases from J; bases unmatched to any gene: 6. This CDR3 is 15 amino acids long. The germline gives CDR1 MNHEY, CDR2 SMNVEV (reference sequence). DNA for the CDR3: TGTGCCAGCAGTTCACGGACTAGCGGGAGTTTCGAGCAGTACTTC. Translated: CASSSRTSGSFEQYF.

This clonotype was recorded many times. It may be a read error: a sequence one base away is much more abundant. The chain is built from TRBV6-2 or TRBV6-3 and TRBJ2-5, with a tentative D call TRBD2 (5 bases). Germline loops: CDR1 MNHEY, CDR2 SVGEGT. The CDR3 totals 15 residues. This CDR3 is CASSYSAIAGETQHF. In DNA form, the CDR3 reads TGTGCCAGCAGTTACTCGGCCATCGCCGGGGAGACCCAGCACTTC.

This clonotype was recorded at least ten times. As DNA, the CDR3 is TGCGCCAGCAGCCAATTCCGGGACGGATATTCCTACGAGCAGTACTTC. Protein: CASSQFRDGYSYEQYF. The rearrangement uses TRBV4-3 and TRBJ2-7; possibly TRBD1 or TRBD2 for D (5 bases each). Germline assignment: CDR1 LGHNA and CDR2 YSLEER. The CDR3 has 16 amino acids. Trimming removed 2 bases from V and 1 base from J, with 15 bases in between.

In the case of this clonotype: Germline and junction disagree at one end, which may indicate a read error. The rearrangement joins TRBV5-1 to TRBJ2-5; 8 bases are a match to TRBD2. Per the germline V gene, CDR1 is SGHRS and CDR2 is YFSETQ. This CDR3 contains 19 residues. The DNA for the CDR3 is TGCGCCAGCAGCCCCCTTAGCCCCGAACTAGCGGTGTACCAAGATACCCAGTACTTC. Amino acids: CASSPLSPELAVYQDTQYF.

There are many counts of this clonotype. V is TRBV29-1 and J is TRBJ2-7; 9 positions match TRBD1. Per the germline V gene, CDR1 is SQVTM and CDR2 is ANQGSEA. This CDR3 region has 13 residues. Trimming cost V 4 bases and J 2 bases; bases outside gene matches: 3. The CDR3 region is CSVARDRAYEQYF. The CDR3 DNA sequence: TGCAGCGTTGCGCGGGACAGGGCCTACGAGCAGTACTTC.

This clonotype was seen repeatedly, ten times or more. CDR3 protein: CAWSARRGEGTEAFF. As DNA, the CDR3 is TGTGCCTGGAGTGCTAGGCGGGGGGAAGGCACTGAAGCTTTCTTT. The rearrangement uses TRBV30 and TRBJ1-1; possibly TRBD1 for D (5 bases). Between the trimmed V and J ends, which lost 1 base and 4 bases, there was a span of 16 bases. Looked up from germline, CDR1 is GTSNPN and CDR2 is SVGIG (reference sequence). There are 15 residues in the CDR3.

This clonotype was found many times. The chain carries TRBV20-1 and TRBJ2-5; TRBD1 matches at 7 bases. Germline CDR1 DFQATT, CDR2 SNEGSKA (reference sequence). This CDR3 has 14 residues. V shed 6 bases and J 0 bases; nucleotides not matched to a gene: 7. This CDR3 reads CSALQGTYQETQYF. As DNA, the CDR3 is TGCAGTGCATTACAGGGGACGTACCAAGAGACCCAGTACTTC.